Many counts were recorded for the clone carrying this T cell receptor beta chain. Antigen: not known. The sample originates from a study of breast tumors, draining lymph nodes, adjacent tissues. Study-wide findings and caveats: Compared with basal-like, luminal-like tumors shared significantly more repertoire with nontumor tissue. Tumors had less TCR diversity than lymph nodes, more than nontumor tissue. Tumor T cell lymph node origin was a supported hypothesis, not proven.

The lymph nodes were axillary draining lymph nodes from breast cancer patients. TCRdb redid the calling of the multiplex PCR reads with MiXCR, one entry per CDR3 protein. This table has around 130,000 distinct CDR3 sequences, around 20% appearing once. Germline CDR1 MNHEY, CDR2 SVGAGI. Trimming took 5 bases from V and 0 from J; bases not matched to a gene: 6. This CDR3 comprises 15 residues. The receptor's source is a female donor with breast cancer. Some clones in this sample may be carry-over from other donors' samples. Sequenced input: axillary lymph node tissue. The V and J genes are TRBV6-5 and TRBJ2-7, with TRBD1 matching 8 bases. The CDR3 coding sequence is TGTGCCAGCAGTCTCGGGACAGGAAACTCCTACGAGCAGTACTTC. It yields the protein CASSLGTGNSYEQYF.